This T cell receptor beta chain was sequenced during a study of sequential checkpoint blockade in melanoma. The study, taken as a whole, reports: About 30 times likelier clinical benefit followed increased tumor T-cell fraction and clonality.

Treatment indicated: randomized to nivolumab then ipilimumab (arm A) or the reverse (arm B). DNA-damaging chemotherapy had not been given to any patient beforehand. Germline V gene sequence: CDR1 LNHNV, CDR2 YYDKDF (reference sequence). The CDR3 consists of 15 residues. With 5 bases removed from V and 1 base from J, the gap between germline ends came to 12 bases. Regarding this clone: What it binds is not known.

Data came from immunoSEQ multiplex PCR; TCRdb stores just in-frame clones and leaves some out. Counted here are about 5,500 clones, just under 40% occurring once; the ten biggest clones make up 8.7%. Source: tumor tissue (inferred from file names), taken from a patient given nivolumab and ipilimumab in sequence. This receptor was obtained from a human donor with melanoma. The rearrangement joins TRBV15 to TRBJ1-5, with D maybe TRBD1 (6 bases). The CDR3 loop reads CATSRGTMSNQPQHF. CDR3 nucleotide sequence: TGTGCCACCAGCCGTGGGACAATGAGCAATCAGCCCCAGCATTTT.